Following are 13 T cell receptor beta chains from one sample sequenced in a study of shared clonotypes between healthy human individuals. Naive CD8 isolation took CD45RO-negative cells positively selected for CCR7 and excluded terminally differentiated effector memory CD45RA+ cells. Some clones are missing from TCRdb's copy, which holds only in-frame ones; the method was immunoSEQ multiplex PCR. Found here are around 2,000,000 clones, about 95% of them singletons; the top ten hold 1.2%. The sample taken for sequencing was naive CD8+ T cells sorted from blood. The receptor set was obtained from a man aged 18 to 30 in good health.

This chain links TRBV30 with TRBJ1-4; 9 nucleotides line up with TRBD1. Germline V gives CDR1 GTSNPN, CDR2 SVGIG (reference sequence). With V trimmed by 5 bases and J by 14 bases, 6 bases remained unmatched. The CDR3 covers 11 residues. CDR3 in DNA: TGTGCCTGGGGTACAGGGGGCGATCTGTTTTTT. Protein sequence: CAWGTGGDLFF.

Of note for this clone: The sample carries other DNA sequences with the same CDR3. For the CDR3, the DNA is TGTGCCAGCAGTTTAGGGGGGACTAGCGGATACGAGCAGTACTTC. The encoded protein is CASSLGGTSGYEQYF. The chain is built from TRBV27 and TRBJ2-7; 11 bases align to TRBD2. With V trimmed by 2 bases and J by 4 bases, 4 bases remained unmatched. Germline-derived CDR1 and CDR2 are MNHEY and SMNVEV (reference sequence). This CDR3 is built from 15 residues.

This CDR3 reads CASSEAGVGLKALNEQFF. Here the CDR3 DNA reads TGTGCCAGCAGTGAAGCTGGGGTGGGGTTAAAAGCCCTCAATGAGCAGTTCTTC. The chain combines TRBV2 with TRBJ2-1, with D unresolved. Trimming left V 0 bases short and J 6 bases short, with 21 bases between. Germline CDR1 reads SNHLY; CDR2 reads FYNNEI. This CDR3 has 18 residues.

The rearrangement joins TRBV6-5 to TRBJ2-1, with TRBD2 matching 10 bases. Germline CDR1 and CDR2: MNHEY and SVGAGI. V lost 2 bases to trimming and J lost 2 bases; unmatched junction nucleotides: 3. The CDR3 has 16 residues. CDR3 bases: TGTGCCAGCAGTTACGAGCGGGGGGGCCCCTACAATGAGCAGTTCTTC. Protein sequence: CASSYERGGPYNEQFF.

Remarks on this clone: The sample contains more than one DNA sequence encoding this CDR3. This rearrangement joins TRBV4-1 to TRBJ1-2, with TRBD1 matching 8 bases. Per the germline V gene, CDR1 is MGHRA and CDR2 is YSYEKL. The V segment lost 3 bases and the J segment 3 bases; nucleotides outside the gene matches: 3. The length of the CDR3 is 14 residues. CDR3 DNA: TGCGCCAGCAGCCAGGACAGGGAGGACTATGGCTACACCTTC. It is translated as CASSQDREDYGYTF.

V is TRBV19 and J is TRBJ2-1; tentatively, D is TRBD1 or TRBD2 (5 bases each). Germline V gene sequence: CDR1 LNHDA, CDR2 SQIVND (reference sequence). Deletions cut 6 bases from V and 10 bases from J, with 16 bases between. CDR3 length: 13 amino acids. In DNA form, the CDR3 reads TGTGCCAGTAGCCTGGGGGAGTCATTGGAGCAGTTCTTC. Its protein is CASSLGESLEQFF.

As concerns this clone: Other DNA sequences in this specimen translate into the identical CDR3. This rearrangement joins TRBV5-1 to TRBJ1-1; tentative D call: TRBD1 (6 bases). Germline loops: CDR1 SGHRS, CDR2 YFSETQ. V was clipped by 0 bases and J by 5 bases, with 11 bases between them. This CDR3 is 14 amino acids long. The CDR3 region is CASSLAGRGTEAFF. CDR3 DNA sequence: TGCGCCAGCAGCTTGGCCGGCAGGGGAACTGAAGCTTTCTTT.

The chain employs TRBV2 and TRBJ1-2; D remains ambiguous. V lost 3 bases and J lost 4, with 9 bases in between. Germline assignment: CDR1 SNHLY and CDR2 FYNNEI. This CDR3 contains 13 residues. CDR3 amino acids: CASSDLEIYGYTF. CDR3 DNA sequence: TGTGCCAGCAGTGATTTAGAAATCTATGGCTACACCTTC.

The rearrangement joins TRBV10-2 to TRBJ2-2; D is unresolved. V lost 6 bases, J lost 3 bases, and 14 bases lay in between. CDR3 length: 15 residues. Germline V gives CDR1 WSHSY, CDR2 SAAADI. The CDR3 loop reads CASRTVGYDTGELFF. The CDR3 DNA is TGCGCCAGCAGGACTGTCGGGTACGACACCGGGGAGCTGTTTTTT.

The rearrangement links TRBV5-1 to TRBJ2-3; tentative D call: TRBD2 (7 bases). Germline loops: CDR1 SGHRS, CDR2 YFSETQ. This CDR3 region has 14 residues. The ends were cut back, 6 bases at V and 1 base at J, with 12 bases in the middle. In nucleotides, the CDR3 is TGCGCCAGCACCCGGGGGGCCGGCACAGATACGCAGTATTTT. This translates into CASTRGAGTDTQYF.

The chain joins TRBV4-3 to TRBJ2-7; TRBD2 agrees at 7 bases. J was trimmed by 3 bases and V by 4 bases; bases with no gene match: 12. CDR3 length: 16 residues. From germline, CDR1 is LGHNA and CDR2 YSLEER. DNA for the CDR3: TGCGCCAGCAGCCCAGCGATAGGAGGGAGGGACTACGAGCAGTACTTC. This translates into CASSPAIGGRDYEQYF.

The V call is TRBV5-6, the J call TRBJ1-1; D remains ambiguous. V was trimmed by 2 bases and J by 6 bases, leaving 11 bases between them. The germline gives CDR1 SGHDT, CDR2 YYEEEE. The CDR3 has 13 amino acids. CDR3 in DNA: TGTGCCAGCAGCTTAAGTGGGCCCGCTGAAGCTTTCTTT. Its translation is CASSLSGPAEAFF.

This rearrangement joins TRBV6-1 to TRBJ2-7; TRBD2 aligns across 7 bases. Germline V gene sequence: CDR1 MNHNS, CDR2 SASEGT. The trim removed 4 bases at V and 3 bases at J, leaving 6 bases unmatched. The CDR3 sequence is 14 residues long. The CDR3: CASSVTGGGYEQYF. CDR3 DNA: TGTGCCAGCAGTGTTACAGGCGGGGGCTACGAGCAGTACTTC.